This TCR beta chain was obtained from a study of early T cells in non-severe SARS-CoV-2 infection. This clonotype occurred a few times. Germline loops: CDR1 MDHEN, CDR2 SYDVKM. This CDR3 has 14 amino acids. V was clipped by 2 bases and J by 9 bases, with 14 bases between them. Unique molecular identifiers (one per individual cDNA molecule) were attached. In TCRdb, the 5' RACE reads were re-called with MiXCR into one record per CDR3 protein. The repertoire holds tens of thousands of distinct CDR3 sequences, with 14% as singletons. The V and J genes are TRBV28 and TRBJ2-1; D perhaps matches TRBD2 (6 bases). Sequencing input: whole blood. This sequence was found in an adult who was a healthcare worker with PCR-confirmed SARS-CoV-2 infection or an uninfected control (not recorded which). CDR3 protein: CASSLTVKRAEQFF. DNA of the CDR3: TGTGCCAGCAGTTTAACGGTCAAGCGGGCTGAGCAGTTCTTC. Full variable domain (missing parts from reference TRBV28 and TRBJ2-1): DVKVTQSSRYLVKRTGEKVFLECVQDMDHENMFWYRQDPGLGLRLIYFSYDVKMKEKGDIPEGYSVSREKKERFSLILESASTNQTSMYLCASSLTVKRAEQFFGPGTRLTVL.